These 22 T cell receptor beta chains originate from one sample sequenced in a study of T cell repertoires and HLA-DP antigens. No antigen has been assigned to these receptors. Generated by immunoSEQ multiplex PCR, the TCRdb table keeps only in-frame clones and is missing some. Among some 110,000 clones, 80% to 95% were seen once, and the ten largest hold about 0.27%. Sequenced input: CD4+ T cells from PBMCs. These receptors were obtained from a woman aged 18-29 years in good health and CMV-seronegative.

The J gene is TRBJ1-1, the V gene TRBV28; D ambiguous. Germline V gene sequence: CDR1 MDHEN, CDR2 SYDVKM. V was shortened by 6 bases and J by 1 base, with 9 bases between the two germline ends. This CDR3 region has 13 residues. CDR3 nucleotides: TGTGCCAGCAGCCGAGGACCGAACACTGAAGCTTTCTTT. Amino acid sequence: CASSRGPNTEAFF.

The V call is TRBV10-2, the J call TRBJ2-5; a weak D match, TRBD1 (6 bases). The CDR3 loop spans 15 amino acids. CDR1 WSHSY and CDR2 SAAADI come from the germline V gene. Between the trimmed V and J ends, which lost 5 bases and 2 bases, there was a span of 15 bases. This CDR3 is CASSSQGGLQETQYF. The CDR3 DNA reads TGCGCCAGCAGTTCACAGGGCGGTTTGCAAGAGACCCAGTACTTC.

The chain recombines TRBV9 with TRBJ1-1; D gene unclear. The CDR3 length is 13 residues. V lost 0 bases and J lost 4, with 7 bases in between. CDR1 and CDR2 (germline): SGDLS, YYNGEE. CDR3 DNA sequence: TGTGCCAGCAGCGTAGAGGAGGGCACTGAAGCTTTCTTT. It specifies CASSVEEGTEAFF.

The chain employs TRBV6-5 and TRBJ1-2, with 11 bases identical to TRBD1. J gave up 4 bases and V 10 bases, and 8 bases lay outside the gene matches. CDR3 length: 14 residues. Germline V CDR1 and CDR2: MNHEY, SVGAGI. CDR3 nucleotides: TGTGCCACCCGGCGGACAGGGGGCTTCTATGGCTACACCTTC. Translating it yields CATRRTGGFYGYTF.

This chain uses TRBV7-3 with TRBJ1-4; D uncertain. From germline, CDR1 is SGHTA and CDR2 FQGTGA. V was clipped by 5 bases and J by 1 base, with 11 bases between them. There are 15 residues in the CDR3. In DNA, the CDR3 is TGTGCCAGCAGCCACCAGGTCAAAACTAATGAAAAACTGTTTTTT. It encodes CASSHQVKTNEKLFF.

V gene TRBV7-2 combines with J gene TRBJ2-3, with TRBD2 matching over 15 bases. With V trimmed by 3 bases and J by 4 bases, 5 bases remained unmatched. The CDR3 is 17 amino acids. The germline V gene encodes CDR1 SGHTA and CDR2 FQGNSA. The CDR3 sequence is CASSFGLAGGPADTQYF. The CDR3 coding sequence is TGTGCCAGCAGCTTCGGACTAGCGGGGGGGCCGGCAGATACGCAGTATTTT.

This clone was picked up a small number of times. This rearrangement joins TRBV19 to TRBJ2-7; D not resolved. Germline loops: CDR1 LNHDA, CDR2 SQIVND (reference sequence). The CDR3 covers 13 residues. Between the trimmed V and J ends, which lost 5 bases and 3 bases, there was a span of 11 bases. The CDR3 spells CASSLMDHYEQYF. The CDR3 DNA is TGTGCCAGTAGTTTGATGGACCACTACGAGCAGTACTTC.

The V gene is TRBV5-4, the J gene TRBJ1-2; D ambiguous. Germline V gene data show CDR1 as SGHNT and CDR2 as YYREEE (reference sequence). The CDR3 covers 11 residues. V was trimmed by 3 bases and J by 5 bases, leaving 5 bases between them. The CDR3 region is CASSSRYGYTF. CDR3 nucleotide sequence: TGTGCCAGCAGCTCCCGGTATGGCTACACCTTC.

The chain employs TRBV7-3 and TRBJ2-3, with TRBD2 matching over 7 bases. V dropped 5 bases and J dropped 5; count of bases not matched to a gene: 7. The CDR3 totals 14 residues. Germline loops: CDR1 SGHTA, CDR2 FQGTGA. In DNA, the CDR3 is TGTGCCAGCAGCCCCCGGGGGGTTGAAGATACGCAGTATTTT. Its translation: CASSPRGVEDTQYF.

For the CDR3, the DNA is TGTGCCAGCAGCCCATTTTCCGGACTAGCGGGAGTCTACAATGAGCAGTTCTTC. Translation: CASSPFSGLAGVYNEQFF. V usage is TRBV28 and J usage is TRBJ2-1; 13 positions agree with TRBD2. CDR1 and CDR2 (germline): MDHEN, SYDVKM. The CDR3 is 18 amino acids. J was trimmed by 3 bases and V by 6 bases; bases with no gene match: 11. Full variable domain (rest looked up from reference TRBV28 and TRBJ2-1): DVKVTQSSRYLVKRTGEKVFLECVQDMDHENMFWYRQDPGLGLRLIYFSYDVKMKEKGDIPEGYSVSREKKERFSLILESASTNQTSMYLCASSPFSGLAGVYNEQFFGPGTRLTVL.

The rearrangement uses TRBV6-1 and TRBJ1-1; no clear D. From germline, CDR1 is MNHNS and CDR2 SASEGT. The V end was cut by 1 base, the J end by 10 bases, with 10 bases between. The CDR3 spans 12 residues. The CDR3 loop is CASSEGGVRAFF. The CDR3, as DNA: TGTGCCAGCAGTGAAGGTGGGGTAAGAGCTTTCTTT.

V is TRBV6-5 and J is TRBJ2-5; D gene unclear. CDR1 is MNHEY and CDR2 is SVGAGI in the germline V gene. CDR3 length: 11 residues. V lost 3 bases and J 5 bases, leaving 4 bases between the germline ends. CDR3 DNA sequence: TGTGCCAGCAGTTATGCGGAGACCCAGTACTTC. Its translation: CASSYAETQYF.

This clone occurred once. The V and J genes are TRBV2 and TRBJ1-2; D perhaps matches TRBD1 (5 bases). CDR3 length: 13 amino acids. Trimming removed 8 bases from V and 3 bases from J, with 13 bases in between. Germline V gene data show CDR1 as SNHLY and CDR2 as FYNNEI. CDR3 DNA sequence: TGTGCCAGCCGGGGGGTAGTGGACTATGGCTACACCTTC. Its protein product is CASRGVVDYGYTF.

CDR3 nucleotide sequence: TGTGCCAGCAGCTTAGGGGTGGCCGAAAAACTGTTTTTT. Translating it yields CASSLGVAEKLFF. The chain employs TRBV5-6 and TRBJ1-4; perhaps TRBD1 as D (5 bases). The germline V gene encodes CDR1 SGHDT and CDR2 YYEEEE. V shed 2 bases and J shed 8 bases, with 10 bases lying between them. The CDR3 extends over 13 amino acids.

The V and J genes are TRBV6-6 and TRBJ1-1; a weak D match, TRBD1 (6 bases). CDR1 is MNHNY and CDR2 is SVGAGI in the germline V gene (reference sequence). V was trimmed by 1 base and J by 1 base, leaving 10 bases between them. This CDR3 has 15 residues. Here the CDR3 DNA reads TGTGCCAGCAGTTACTATACAGGGCCGAACACTGAAGCTTTCTTT. Its protein is CASSYYTGPNTEAFF.

V gene TRBV2 combines with J gene TRBJ2-7; 7 bases fit TRBD1. V was clipped by 4 bases and J by 8 bases; unmatched bases: 5. This CDR3 region has 12 residues. The germline V gene has CDR1 SNHLY and CDR2 FYNNEI. DNA for the CDR3: TGTGCCAGCAGTGTCCGACAGGGACAGCAGTACTTC. Its protein product is CASSVRQGQQYF.

V is TRBV4-3 and J is TRBJ2-1; 8 nucleotides match TRBD2. CDR1 and CDR2 from the germline V gene are LGHNA and YSLEER. The CDR3 has 15 amino acids. The trim removed 1 base at V and 9 bases at J, leaving 8 bases unmatched. The CDR3 DNA is TGCGCCAGCAGCCAAGTCATCGGGGGGGCATTTGAGCAGTTCTTC. Translated: CASSQVIGGAFEQFF.

The chain combines TRBV11-2 with TRBJ1-6; D gene unclear. The V and J ends lost 5 bases and 10 bases respectively, with 15 bases between them. Germline V gives CDR1 SGHAT, CDR2 FQNNGV. The CDR3 contains 14 residues. CDR3 sequence: CASSPDRGSSPLHF. The CDR3 DNA sequence: TGTGCCAGCAGCCCCGATCGGGGTTCCTCACCCCTCCACTTT. Full variable domain (missing parts from reference TRBV11-2 and TRBJ1-6): EAGVAQSPRYKIIEKRQSVAFWCNPISGHATLYWYQQILGQGPKLLIQFQNNGVVDDSQLPKDRFSAERLKGVDSTLKIQPAKLEDSAVYLCASSPDRGSSPLHFGNGTRLTVT.

This chain joins TRBV4-1 and TRBJ1-5; 8 positions agree with TRBD1. The J segment lost 6 bases and the V segment lost 4 bases, leaving 8 bases of the junction unmatched. Looked up from germline, CDR1 is MGHRA and CDR2 is YSYEKL. The CDR3 runs to 15 residues. In DNA, the CDR3 is TGCGCCAGCAGCCGGGTGGGACAGGTTGGTCAGCCCCAGCATTTT. This codes for CASSRVGQVGQPQHF.

Here the CDR3 reads CASSLWTSGRAEQFF. The DNA of the CDR3 is TGTGCCAGCAGCTTATGGACTAGCGGGAGGGCCGAGCAGTTCTTC. The chain has TRBV7-3 and TRBJ2-1; TRBD2 matches 15 bases. This CDR3 contains 15 residues. The trim removed 2 bases at V and 10 bases at J, leaving 3 bases unmatched. Germline V gives CDR1 SGHTA, CDR2 FQGTGA.

The chain links TRBV11-2 to TRBJ1-1; D perhaps matches TRBD1 (6 bases). The germline V gene has CDR1 SGHAT and CDR2 FQNNGV. V was shortened by 5 bases and J by 5 bases, with 15 bases between the two germline ends. The CDR3 has 14 amino acids. CDR3 amino acids: CASSPAGGRTEAFF. The DNA of the CDR3 is TGTGCCAGCAGCCCCGCCGGGGGCCGGACTGAAGCTTTCTTT.

The chain uses TRBV27 and TRBJ2-2, with 7 bases matching TRBD2. The V segment lost 9 bases and the J segment 2 bases; nucleotides outside the gene matches: 12. CDR3 length equals 16 residues. Germline V gives CDR1 MNHEY, CDR2 SMNVEV (reference sequence). CDR3 DNA sequence: TGTGCCAGTCGGCCCCGAGCGGGAAGCAACACCGGGGAGCTGTTTTTT. This codes for CASRPRAGSNTGELFF.